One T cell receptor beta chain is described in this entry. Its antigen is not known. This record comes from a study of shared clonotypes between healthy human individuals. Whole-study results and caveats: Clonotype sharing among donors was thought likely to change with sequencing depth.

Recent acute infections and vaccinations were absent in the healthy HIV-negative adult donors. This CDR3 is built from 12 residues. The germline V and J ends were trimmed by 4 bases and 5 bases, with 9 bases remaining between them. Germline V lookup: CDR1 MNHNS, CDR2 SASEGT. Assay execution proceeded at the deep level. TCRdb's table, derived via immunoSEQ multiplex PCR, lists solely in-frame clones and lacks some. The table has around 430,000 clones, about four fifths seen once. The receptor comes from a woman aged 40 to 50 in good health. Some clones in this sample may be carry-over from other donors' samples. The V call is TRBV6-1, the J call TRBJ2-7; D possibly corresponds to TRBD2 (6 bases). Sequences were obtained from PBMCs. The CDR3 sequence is CASSGAGNEQYF. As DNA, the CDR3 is TGTGCCAGCAGTGGGGCGGGAAACGAGCAGTACTTC.